Presented here are 16 T cell receptor beta chains from one specimen sequenced in a study of vaccination and CD4 T cells after COVID-19. No antigens are known for them. Oncomine TCR Beta short-read sequencing was applied to DNA from cultured CD4+ T cells. TCRdb passed the PCR reads through MiXCR, listing each CDR3 protein once. The sample lists 15,000 to 20,000 distinct CDR3 sequences; roughly 30% were seen once. Noted treatment: approximately nine-day PBMC culture with coronavirus spike peptide pools or control peptides (ViraFEST assay). Input material: cultured CD4+ T cells from blood. The receptors were gathered from a human donor with COVID-19.

V usage is TRBV29-1 and J usage is TRBJ1-1; 7 bases map to TRBD1. Looked up from germline, CDR1 is SQVTM and CDR2 is ANQGSEA. The V gene end was trimmed by 5 bases and the J gene end by 0 bases; junction bases not matched to a gene: 3. The CDR3 consists of 13 residues. DNA of the CDR3: TGCAGCGTTACAGGGGACATGAACACTGAAGCTTTCTTT. Its protein is CSVTGDMNTEAFF.

There are a few counts of this clonotype. The chain employs TRBV7-2 and TRBJ2-2, with no clear D. The V end lost 4 bases, the J end lost 0 bases, and 15 bases lay between the germline ends. The germline CDR1 and CDR2 sequences are SGHTA and FQGNSA. This CDR3 is built from 17 residues. CDR3 protein: CASSSDGFLANTGELFF. For the CDR3, the DNA is TGTGCCAGCAGCTCGGACGGATTTCTCGCGAACACCGGGGAGCTGTTTTTT.

A few counts support this clonotype. The chain joins TRBV27 to TRBJ1-5; TRBD1 might be the D (5 bases). The CDR3 spans 15 residues. Germline CDR1 MNHEY, CDR2 SMNVEV (reference sequence). The V end was cut by 6 bases, the J end by 6 bases, with 18 bases between. The CDR3 loop reads CASSQGWGYGQPQHF. The CDR3 region has the DNA TGTGCCAGCAGCCAGGGTTGGGGTTACGGTCAGCCCCAGCATTTT.

The chain's CDR3 is CASSFSRQGNQPQHF. The CDR3 nucleotides are TGTGCCAGCAGTTTTAGTCGACAGGGCAATCAGCCCCAGCATTTT. The genes are TRBV28 and TRBJ1-5; D might be TRBD1 (6 bases). This CDR3 has 15 amino acids. From germline, CDR1 is MDHEN and CDR2 SYDVKM. V was shortened by 3 bases and J by 2 bases, with 11 bases between the two germline ends.

The chain links TRBV7-9 to TRBJ2-5, with D perhaps TRBD1 (6 bases). The length of the CDR3 is 15 residues. Germline CDR1 and CDR2: SEHNR and FQNEAQ (reference sequence). With 2 bases removed from V and 5 bases from J, the gap between germline ends came to 15 bases. CDR3 sequence reads: CASSLLSLGAETQYF. Here the CDR3 DNA reads TGTGCCAGCAGCTTACTAAGTTTGGGGGCGGAGACCCAGTACTTC. The full variable domain, with the rest looked up from reference TRBV7-9 and TRBJ2-5, is DTGVSQNPRHKITKRGQNVTFRCDPISEHNRLYWYRQTLGQGPEFLTYFQNEAQLEKSRLLSDRFSAERPKGSFSTLEIQRTEQGDSAMYLCASSLLSLGAETQYFGPGTRLLVL.

This clonotype is a singleton in its sample. The chain employs TRBV28 and TRBJ2-3; a possible D gene is TRBD2 (6 bases). This CDR3 region has 14 residues. The ends were cut back, 5 bases at V and 1 base at J, with 10 bases in the middle. The germline gives CDR1 MDHEN, CDR2 SYDVKM. For the CDR3, the DNA is TGTGCCAGCAGTCAACTAGCCCGCACAGATACGCAGTATTTT. This translates into CASSQLARTDTQYF.

V gene TRBV2 combines with J gene TRBJ1-6; no clear D. Germline V CDR1 and CDR2: SNHLY, FYNNEI. Trimming shortened V by 3 bases and J by 7 bases, and 13 bases separated the two germline ends. CDR3 length: 15 residues. The CDR3 DNA sequence: TGTGCCAGCAGTGACAATATGGCGGCCAATTCACCCCTCCACTTT. Protein sequence: CASSDNMAANSPLHF.

This clonotype was counted between two and nine times. The J gene is TRBJ1-5, the V gene TRBV6-5; possible D gene TRBD1, 5 bases. Per the germline V gene, CDR1 is MNHEY and CDR2 is SVGAGI. Trimming took off 0 bases at V and 3 bases at J, with 15 bases between the two ends. The CDR3 extends over 17 amino acids. The CDR3 nucleotides read TGTGCCAGCAGTTACTCGAGTATGCAGGGCTACAATCAGCCCCAGCATTTT. Translation gives CASSYSSMQGYNQPQHF.

The chain couples TRBV2 to TRBJ2-5; D not certain. Germline values: CDR1 SNHLY, CDR2 FYNNEI. Trimming removed 2 bases at V and 2 bases at J, with 15 bases between. The CDR3 totals 16 residues. The CDR3 nucleotides read TGTGCCAGCAGTGAACGCAGGCGGATAATTCAAGAGACCCAGTACTTC. Residues: CASSERRRIIQETQYF. Full variable domain (remainder filled in from reference TRBV2 and TRBJ2-5): EPEVTQTPSHQVTQMGQEVILRCVPISNHLYFYWYRQILGQKVEFLVSFYNNEISEKSEIFDDQFSVERPDGSNFTLKIRSTKLEDSAMYFCASSERRRIIQETQYFGPGTRLLVL.

This chain connects TRBV6-1 to TRBJ1-2; 9 bases fit TRBD1. CDR1 and CDR2 (germline): MNHNS, SASEGT. After removal of 4 bases from V and 8 bases from J, the junction contained 8 bases not matched to a gene. The CDR3 runs 14 residues. Written as DNA, the CDR3 is TGTGCCAGCAGTGGGCCCCGGGACAGGGAAGGCTACACCTTC. Amino acids: CASSGPRDREGYTF.

This clonotype has only one observation. The chain is built from TRBV30 and TRBJ2-6; unclear D gene. Germline V CDR1 and CDR2: GTSNPN, SVGIG (reference sequence). Trimming shortened V by 5 bases and J by 0 bases, and 8 bases separated the two germline ends. The CDR3 consists of 14 residues. The CDR3 nucleotides read TGTGCCTGGCAGACGACCTCTGGGGCCAACGTCCTGACTTTC. As protein: CAWQTTSGANVLTF.

J is TRBJ1-2 and V is TRBV25-1; D unresolved. This CDR3 contains 11 residues. V lost 4 bases and J lost 8, with 8 bases in between. Germline V gene data show CDR1 as MGHDK and CDR2 as SYGVNS. In DNA form, the CDR3 reads TGTGCCAGCAGTGGGCTTTACGGCTACACCTTC. This sequence encodes CASSGLYGYTF.

This clonotype turned up a few times. This sequence joins TRBV21-1 and TRBJ2-5; TRBD2, as called in the table, went unchecked against the DNA. TRBV21-1 is deemed a pseudogene. The CDR3 contains 20 residues. This CDR3 reads CASSRNRERQAGGLGETQYF. The CDR3 DNA reads TGTGCCAGCAGCCGAAACCGGGAGAGGCAAGCGGGGGGGCTTGGGGAGACCCAGTACTTC.

This clonotype turned up a few times. This chain uses TRBV27 with TRBJ1-1; D perhaps matches TRBD1 (6 bases). The V gene's germline CDR1 is MNHEY and CDR2 SMNVEV (reference sequence). V lost 5 bases, J lost 0 bases, and 19 bases lay in between. The CDR3 runs 17 residues. In nucleotides, the CDR3 is TGTGCCAGCAGTCACAGGACAGTGGGTCTAATGAACACTGAAGCTTTCTTT. Translation: CASSHRTVGLMNTEAFF.

Only a few counts were recorded for this clonotype. J is TRBJ2-2 and V is TRBV19; 10 nucleotides align to TRBD1. Trimming cost V 4 bases and J 7 bases; bases outside gene matches: 6. Germline CDR1 LNHDA, CDR2 SQIVND (reference sequence). The CDR3 is 15 amino acids. The CDR3 coding sequence is TGTGCCAGTAGTACACGACAGGGGGCGAACGGGGAGCTGTTTTTT. Its translation: CASSTRQGANGELFF. Variable domain in full (rest from reference TRBV19 and TRBJ2-2): DGGITQSPKYLFRKEGQNVTLSCEQNLNHDAMYWYRQDPGQGLRLIYYSQIVNDFQKGDIAEGYSVSREKKESFPLTVTSAQKNPTAFYLCASSTRQGANGELFFGEGSRLTVL.

This chain uses TRBV6-1 with TRBJ1-1; the D is unclear. The ends were cut back, 7 bases at V and 0 bases at J, with 18 bases in the middle. From germline, CDR1 is MNHNS and CDR2 SASEGT. CDR3 length: 16 residues. In DNA, the CDR3 is TGTGCCAGCACCCTCCCCTCTAAAGGGTTGAACACTGAAGCTTTCTTT. Amino acids: CASTLPSKGLNTEAFF.